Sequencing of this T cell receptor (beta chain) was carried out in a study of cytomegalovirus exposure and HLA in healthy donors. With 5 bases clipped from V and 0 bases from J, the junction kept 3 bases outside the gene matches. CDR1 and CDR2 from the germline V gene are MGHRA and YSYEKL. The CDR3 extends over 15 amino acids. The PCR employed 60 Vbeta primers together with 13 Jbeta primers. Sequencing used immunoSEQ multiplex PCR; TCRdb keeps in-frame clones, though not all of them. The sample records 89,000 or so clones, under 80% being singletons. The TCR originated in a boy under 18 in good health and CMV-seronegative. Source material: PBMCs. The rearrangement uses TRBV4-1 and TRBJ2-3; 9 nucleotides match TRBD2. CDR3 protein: CASSWRGGSTDTQYF. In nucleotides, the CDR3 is TGCGCCAGCAGCTGGCGGGGGGGCAGCACAGATACGCAGTATTTT.